Listed below are T cell receptor beta chains from one sample, sequenced in a study of regulatory T cells in long-lasting Graves disease. TCRdb fed the multiplex PCR reads into MiXCR, producing one record per CDR3 protein. The table includes approximately 360,000 distinct CDR3 sequences, around 23% detected once. The sample was peripheral blood mononuclear cells (PBMCs), taken when the disease was refractory, from a patient treated with antithyroid drugs. These receptors all stem from a woman aged 40 to 50 with Graves disease. CDR3s include the opening cysteine and the closing phenylalanine or tryptophan. A D gene is named only where the DNA matches it firmly. Only some rows state a clone size, as once, few, many or a class for expanded clones.

V,length,size,D,J,DNA,CDR3
TRBV29-1,15,NA,NA,TRBJ2-2,TGCAGCGCCCAAGGAGACAGGAGGTACACCGGGGAGCTGTTTTTT,CSAQGDRRYTGELFF
TRBV19,13,many,NA,TRBJ1-1,TGTGCCAGTGAGATGGGCGCTAGCACTGAAGCTTTCTTT,CASEMGASTEAFF
TRBV12-3/TRBV12-4,15,NA,TRBD2,TRBJ2-3,TGTGCCAGCAGTTGGGGACTAGCAGGCACAGATACGCAGTATTTT,CASSWGLAGTDTQYF
TRBV6-1,15,many,NA,TRBJ2-7,TGTGCCAGCAGTGAACGGCGAGGAATCTCCTACGAGCAGTACTTC,CASSERRGISYEQYF
TRBV3-1,16,NA,TRBD2,TRBJ2-7,TGTGCCAGCAGCCATTACAGGGGACTAGCGATCTACGAGCAGTACTTC,CASSHYRGLAIYEQYF
TRBV2,14,many,NA,TRBJ1-2,TGTGCCAGCGTGCGTACAGGGCCCAGTTATGGCTACACCTTC,CASVRTGPSYGYTF
TRBV2,11,many,NA,TRBJ1-1,TGTGCCAGCAGTACAGGCTTTGAGGGTTTCTTT,CASSTGFEGFF
TRBV20-1,17,NA,NA,TRBJ2-7,TGCAGTGCTAGAGATGGGGCCCGGGCCCTTGAGTGGGGAGAGCAGTACTTC,CSARDGARALEWGEQYF
TRBV12-3/TRBV12-4,18,NA,TRBD2,TRBJ2-3,TGTGCCAGCAGTTCCTGGACTAGCGGGAGGAAAGGCACAGATACGCAGTATTTT,CASSSWTSGRKGTDTQYF
TRBV5-6,15,NA,TRBD1,TRBJ2-7,TGTGCCAGCAGCTTAAGGACAGGGCCAACCTACGAGCAGTACTTC,CASSLRTGPTYEQYF
TRBV5-1,15,many,TRBD1,TRBJ1-2,TGCGCCAGCAGCTTAGGACAGGGAGGCAACTATGGCTACACCTTC,CASSLGQGGNYGYTF
TRBV28,18,many,TRBD2,TRBJ2-5,TGTGCCAGCAGTTCCATAAAAGGGAAGCGGGAGGGCTCCGAGACCCAGTACTTC,CASSSIKGKREGSETQYF
TRBV19,14,NA,TRBD2,TRBJ2-5,TGTGCCAGTAGTATTGGGTCTAGCGGGATGTCCCAGTACTTC,CASSIGSSGMSQYF
TRBV28,14,many,NA,TRBJ2-5,TGTGCCAGCACCCCCCATGGCAGTCAAGAGACCCAGTACTTC,CASTPHGSQETQYF
TRBV28,14,few,NA,TRBJ1-2,TGTGCCAGCAGTCCCGCCCAGGATCTCTATGGCTACACCTTC,CASSPAQDLYGYTF
TRBV27,16,NA,NA,TRBJ2-1,TGTGCCAGCAGTTTATCGGGGCTAGACAGGCACAATGAGCAGTTCTTC,CASSLSGLDRHNEQFF
TRBV11-2,15,many,TRBD1,TRBJ2-7,TGTGCCAGCAGCTCCCCGGGACAGAGCCGTTTCGAGCAGTACTTC,CASSSPGQSRFEQYF
TRBV7-3,15,NA,TRBD2,TRBJ2-1,TGTGCCAGCAGCCTTAGCGGGATGGGGGCGAATGAGCAGTTCTTC,CASSLSGMGANEQFF
TRBV20-1,13,NA,TRBD1,TRBJ1-5,TGCAGTGCTAGTCCCCAGGGGGATCAGCCCCAGCATTTT,CSASPQGDQPQHF
TRBV28,15,many,NA,TRBJ2-7,TGTGCCAGCAGTTTAGCGGTGGTAGGGGGTTACGAGCAGTACTTC,CASSLAVVGGYEQYF
TRBV2,16,many,TRBD1,TRBJ1-5,TGTGCCAGCAGCAAAAGATACAGGGGGAGCAATCAGCCCCAGCATTTT,CASSKRYRGSNQPQHF
TRBV5-6,12,many,NA,TRBJ1-1,TGTGCCAGCAGCATTATGACATCCCGGGCTTTCTTT,CASSIMTSRAFF
TRBV7-2,15,NA,TRBD2,TRBJ2-1,TGTGCCAGCAGCCCCGGACTAGCGATAATGGGGGAGCAGTTCTTC,CASSPGLAIMGEQFF
TRBV28,15,many,NA,TRBJ2-5,TGTGCCAGCAGTTCCCTATGGGGGGCGCGTGAGACCCAGTACTTC,CASSSLWGARETQYF
TRBV20-1,13,many,NA,TRBJ2-4,TGCAGTGCGGACGGACCCGACAAAAACATTCAGTACTTC,CSADGPDKNIQYF
TRBV28,15,many,NA,TRBJ1-5,TGTGCCAGCAGTCCCGGGGATTTACTCTATCAGCCCCAGCATTTT,CASSPGDLLYQPQHF
TRBV25-1,13,few,NA,TRBJ1-2,TGTGCCAGCGAGGCAGGGCACCAGGATGGCTACACCTTC,CASEAGHQDGYTF
TRBV2,14,many,NA,TRBJ2-5,TGTGCCAGCACTCGGCGGGACAACCAAGAGACCCAGTACTTC,CASTRRDNQETQYF
TRBV20-1,13,NA,NA,TRBJ2-7,TGCAGTGCTAGAGGGCTAACCTCCTACGAGCAGTACTTC,CSARGLTSYEQYF
TRBV7-9,14,few,TRBD1,TRBJ1-1,TGTGCCAGCAGCATAGGGACAGCCGCCACTGAAGCTTTCTTT,CASSIGTAATEAFF
TRBV5-1,14,NA,TRBD2,TRBJ2-7,TGCGCCAGCAGCTTGCAGGCGGGGACTAGCGGGGTGAACTTC,CASSLQAGTSGVNF
TRBV28,12,many,NA,TRBJ2-7,TGTGCCAGCAGGGACGGCTACTACGAGCAGTACTTC,CASRDGYYEQYF
TRBV12-3/TRBV12-4,12,many,NA,TRBJ2-7,TGTGCCAGCTCACCGTCACTAGGCGAGCAGTACTTC,CASSPSLGEQYF
TRBV10-2,10,NA,NA,TRBJ2-7,TGCGCCACCTCTAGGGACGAGCAGTACTTC,CATSRDEQYF
TRBV2,15,many,TRBD2,TRBJ2-1,TGTGCCAGCAGCCTAGGGACTAGCGGCTACAATGAGCAGTTCTTC,CASSLGTSGYNEQFF
TRBV2,13,many,TRBD1,TRBJ2-7,TGTGCCAGCAGGGACAGGGGAAACTACGAGCAGTACTTC,CASRDRGNYEQYF
TRBV20-1,13,few,NA,TRBJ1-5,TGCAGTGCTAGAGTTCAACCGTATCAGCCCCAGCATTTT,CSARVQPYQPQHF
TRBV5-1,17,NA,TRBD2,TRBJ2-5,TGCGCCAGCAGCTCCACCGGGACTAGCGGGAGTTGGGAGACCCAGTACTTC,CASSSTGTSGSWETQYF
TRBV18,16,NA,TRBD2,TRBJ2-5,TGTGCCAGCTCACCAAAGACTAGCGGGGACCAAGAGACCCAGTACTTC,CASSPKTSGDQETQYF
TRBV3-1,13,many,NA,TRBJ1-4,TGTGCCAGCAGCCAAGGAGGCATCATGCAACTGTTTTTT,CASSQGGIMQLFF
TRBV20-1,14,NA,TRBD1,TRBJ1-4,TGCAGTGCTTACGTACAGGGGGAGGGAGAAAAACTGTTTTTT,CSAYVQGEGEKLFF
TRBV6-2/TRBV6-3,15,NA,TRBD2,TRBJ2-2,TGTGCCAGCAGTTATAAGCGGGAGGGCGACGGGGAGCTGTTTTTT,CASSYKREGDGELFF